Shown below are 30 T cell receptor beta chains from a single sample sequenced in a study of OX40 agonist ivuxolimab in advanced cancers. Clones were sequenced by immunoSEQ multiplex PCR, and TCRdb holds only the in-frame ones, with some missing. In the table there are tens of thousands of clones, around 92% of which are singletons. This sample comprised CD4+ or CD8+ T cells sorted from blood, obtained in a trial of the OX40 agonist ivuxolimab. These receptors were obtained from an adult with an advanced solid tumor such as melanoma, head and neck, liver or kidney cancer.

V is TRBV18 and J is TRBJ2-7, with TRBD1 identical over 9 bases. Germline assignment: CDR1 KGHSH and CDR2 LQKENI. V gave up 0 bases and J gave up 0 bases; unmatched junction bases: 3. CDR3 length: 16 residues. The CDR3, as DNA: TGTGCCAGCTCACCACCTGACAGGGGGAGCTCCTACGAGCAGTACTTC. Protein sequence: CASSPPDRGSSYEQYF.

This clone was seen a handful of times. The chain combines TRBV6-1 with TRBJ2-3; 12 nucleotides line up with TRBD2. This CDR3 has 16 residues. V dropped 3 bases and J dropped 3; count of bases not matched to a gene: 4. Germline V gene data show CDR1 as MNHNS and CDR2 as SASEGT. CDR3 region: CASSEASGGATDTQYF. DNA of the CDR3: TGTGCCAGCAGTGAGGCTAGCGGGGGGGCAACAGATACGCAGTATTTT.

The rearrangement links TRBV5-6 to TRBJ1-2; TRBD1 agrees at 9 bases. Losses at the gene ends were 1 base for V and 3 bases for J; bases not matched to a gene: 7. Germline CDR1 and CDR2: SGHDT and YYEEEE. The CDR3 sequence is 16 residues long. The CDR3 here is CASSLRPGQGYYGYTF. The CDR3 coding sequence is TGTGCCAGCAGCTTGAGGCCGGGACAGGGTTACTATGGCTACACCTTC.

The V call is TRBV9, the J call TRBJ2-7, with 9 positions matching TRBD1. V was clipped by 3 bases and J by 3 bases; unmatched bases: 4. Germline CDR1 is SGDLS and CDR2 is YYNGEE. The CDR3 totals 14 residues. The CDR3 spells CASSDGTGNYEQYF. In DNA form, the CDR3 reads TGTGCCAGCAGCGACGGGACAGGGAACTACGAGCAGTACTTC.

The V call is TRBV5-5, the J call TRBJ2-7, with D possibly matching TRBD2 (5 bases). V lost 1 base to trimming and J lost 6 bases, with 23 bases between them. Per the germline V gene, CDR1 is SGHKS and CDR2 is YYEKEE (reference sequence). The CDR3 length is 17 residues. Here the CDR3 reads CASSLSTATPSAGEQYF. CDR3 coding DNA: TGTGCCAGCAGCTTGTCAACGGCCACCCCATCGGCGGGCGAGCAGTACTTC.

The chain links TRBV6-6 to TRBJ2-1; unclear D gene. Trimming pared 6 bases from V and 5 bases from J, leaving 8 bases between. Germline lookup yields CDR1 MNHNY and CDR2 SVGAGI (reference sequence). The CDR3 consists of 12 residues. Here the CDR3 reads CASSSEHNEQFF. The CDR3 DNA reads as TGTGCCAGCAGCTCCGAACACAATGAGCAGTTCTTC.

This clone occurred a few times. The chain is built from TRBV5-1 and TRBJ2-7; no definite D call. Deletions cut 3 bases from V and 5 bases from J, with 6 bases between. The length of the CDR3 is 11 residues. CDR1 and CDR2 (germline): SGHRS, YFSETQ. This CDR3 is CASSSTNEQYF. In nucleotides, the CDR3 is TGCGCCAGCAGCTCTACTAACGAGCAGTACTTC. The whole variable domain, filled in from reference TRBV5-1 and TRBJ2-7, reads KAGVTQTPRYLIKTRGQQVTLSCSPISGHRSVSWYQQTPGQGLQFLFEYFSETQRNKGNFPGRFSGRQFSNSRSEMNVSTLELGDSALYLCASSSTNEQYFGPGTRLTVT.

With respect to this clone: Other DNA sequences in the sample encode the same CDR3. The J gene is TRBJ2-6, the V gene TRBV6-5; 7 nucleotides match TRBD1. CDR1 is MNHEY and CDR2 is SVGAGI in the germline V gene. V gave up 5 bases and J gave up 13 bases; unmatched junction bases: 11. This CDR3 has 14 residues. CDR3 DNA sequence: TGTGCCAGCAGTGTCCGGGACAGCCAACCTGTCCTGACTTTC. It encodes CASSVRDSQPVLTF.

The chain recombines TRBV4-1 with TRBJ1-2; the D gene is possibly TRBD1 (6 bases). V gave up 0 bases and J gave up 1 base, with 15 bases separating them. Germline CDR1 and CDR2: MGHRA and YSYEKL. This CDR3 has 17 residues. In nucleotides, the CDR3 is TGCGCCAGCAGCCAAGAGCTGGGGACACTTGGTAACTATGGCTACACCTTC. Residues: CASSQELGTLGNYGYTF.

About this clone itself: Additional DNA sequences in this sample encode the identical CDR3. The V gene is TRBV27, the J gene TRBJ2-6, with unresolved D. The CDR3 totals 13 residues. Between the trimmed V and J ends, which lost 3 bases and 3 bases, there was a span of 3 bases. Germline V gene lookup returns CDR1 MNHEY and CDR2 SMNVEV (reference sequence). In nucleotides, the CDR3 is TGTGCCAGCAGTTTGGGTGGGGCCAACGTCCTGACTTTC. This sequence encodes CASSLGGANVLTF.

The chain's CDR3 is CASSQEDREAYNEQFF. CDR3 coding DNA: TGCGCCAGCAGCCAAGAAGACAGAGAAGCTTACAATGAGCAGTTCTTC. This chain joins TRBV4-3 and TRBJ2-1; maybe TRBD1 (5 bases). Deletions cut 0 bases from V and 4 bases from J, with 13 bases between. Germline V gene sequence: CDR1 LGHNA, CDR2 YSLEER. This CDR3 has 16 amino acids.

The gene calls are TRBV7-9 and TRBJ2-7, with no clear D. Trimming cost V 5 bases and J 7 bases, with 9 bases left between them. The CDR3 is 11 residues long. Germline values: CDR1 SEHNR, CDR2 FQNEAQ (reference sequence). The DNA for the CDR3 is TGTGCCAGCAGCGACACGGGTGAGCAGTACTTC. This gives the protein CASSDTGEQYF.

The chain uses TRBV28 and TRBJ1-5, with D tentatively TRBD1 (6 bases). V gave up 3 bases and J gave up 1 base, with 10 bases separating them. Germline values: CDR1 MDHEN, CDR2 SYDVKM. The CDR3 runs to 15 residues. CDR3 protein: CASSFRGGSNQPQHF. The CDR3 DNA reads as TGTGCCAGCAGTTTCAGAGGGGGGAGCAATCAGCCCCAGCATTTT.

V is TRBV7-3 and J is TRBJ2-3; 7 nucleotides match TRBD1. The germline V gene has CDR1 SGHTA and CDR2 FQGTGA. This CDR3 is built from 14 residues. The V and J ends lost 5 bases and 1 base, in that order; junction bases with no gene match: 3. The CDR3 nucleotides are TGTGCCAGCAGCGGAACAGGGGGCACAGATACGCAGTATTTT. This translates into CASSGTGGTDTQYF.

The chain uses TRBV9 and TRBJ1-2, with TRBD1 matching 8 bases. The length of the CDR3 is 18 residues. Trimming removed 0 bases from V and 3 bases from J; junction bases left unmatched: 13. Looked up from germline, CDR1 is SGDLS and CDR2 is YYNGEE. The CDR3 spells CASSVGGTGYGRDYGYTF. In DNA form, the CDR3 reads TGTGCCAGCAGCGTAGGGGGGACAGGTTATGGTCGCGACTATGGCTACACCTTC.

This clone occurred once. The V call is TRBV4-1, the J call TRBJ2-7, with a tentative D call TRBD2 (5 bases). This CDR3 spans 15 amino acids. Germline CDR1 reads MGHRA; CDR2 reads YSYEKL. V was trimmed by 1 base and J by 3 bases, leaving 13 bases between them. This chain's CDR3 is CASSQGASEGYEQYF. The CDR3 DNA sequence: TGCGCCAGCAGCCAAGGGGCTAGTGAGGGCTACGAGCAGTACTTC.

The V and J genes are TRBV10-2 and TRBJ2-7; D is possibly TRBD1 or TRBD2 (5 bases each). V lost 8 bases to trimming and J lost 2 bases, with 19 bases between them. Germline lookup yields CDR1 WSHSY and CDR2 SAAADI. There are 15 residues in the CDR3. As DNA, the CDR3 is TGCGCCAGCCGGGACGGGGCGCCCCTGACCTACGAGCAGTACTTC. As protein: CASRDGAPLTYEQYF.

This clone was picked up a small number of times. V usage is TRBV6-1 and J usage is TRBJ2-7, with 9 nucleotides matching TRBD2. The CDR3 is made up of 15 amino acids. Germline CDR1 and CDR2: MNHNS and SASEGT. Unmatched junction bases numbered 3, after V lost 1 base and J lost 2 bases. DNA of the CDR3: TGTGCCAGCAGTGAAGGGCGGGGGGGAACCTACGAGCAGTACTTC. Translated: CASSEGRGGTYEQYF.

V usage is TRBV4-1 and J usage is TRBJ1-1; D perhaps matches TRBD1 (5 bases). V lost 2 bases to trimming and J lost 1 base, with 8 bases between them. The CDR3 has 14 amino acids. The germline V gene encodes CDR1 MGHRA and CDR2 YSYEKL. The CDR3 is CASSQQDTNTEAFF. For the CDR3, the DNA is TGCGCCAGCAGCCAACAGGACACGAACACTGAAGCTTTCTTT.

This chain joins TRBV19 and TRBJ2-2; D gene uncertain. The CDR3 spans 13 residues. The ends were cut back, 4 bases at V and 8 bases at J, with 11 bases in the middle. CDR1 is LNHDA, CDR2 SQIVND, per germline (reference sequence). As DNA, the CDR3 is TGTGCCAGTAGTAGGACCCCCCGGGGGGAGCTGTTTTTT. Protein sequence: CASSRTPRGELFF.

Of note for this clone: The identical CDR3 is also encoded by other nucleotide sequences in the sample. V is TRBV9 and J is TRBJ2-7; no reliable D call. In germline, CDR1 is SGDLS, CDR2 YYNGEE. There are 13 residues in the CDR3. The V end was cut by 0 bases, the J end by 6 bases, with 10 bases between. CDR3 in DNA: TGTGCCAGCAGCGTAGTATCAGGAGCCGAGCAGTACTTC. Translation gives CASSVVSGAEQYF.

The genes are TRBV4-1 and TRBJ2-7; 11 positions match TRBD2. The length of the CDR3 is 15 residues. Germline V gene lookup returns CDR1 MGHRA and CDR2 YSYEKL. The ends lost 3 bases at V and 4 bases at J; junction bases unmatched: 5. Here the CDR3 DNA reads TGCGCCAGCAGCCACTCCGGGACTAGCGGTTACGAGCAGTACTTC. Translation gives CASSHSGTSGYEQYF.

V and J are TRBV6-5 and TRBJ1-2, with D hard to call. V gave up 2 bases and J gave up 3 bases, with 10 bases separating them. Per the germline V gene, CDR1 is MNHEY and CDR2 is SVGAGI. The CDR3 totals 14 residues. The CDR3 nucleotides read TGTGCCAGCAGTTACATGAATAACGACTATGGCTACACCTTC. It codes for CASSYMNNDYGYTF.

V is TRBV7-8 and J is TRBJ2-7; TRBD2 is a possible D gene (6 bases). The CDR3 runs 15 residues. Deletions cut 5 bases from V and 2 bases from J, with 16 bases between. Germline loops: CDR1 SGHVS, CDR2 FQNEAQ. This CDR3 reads CASSPRDWLTYEQYF. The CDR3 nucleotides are TGTGCCAGCAGCCCCCGGGACTGGCTGACCTACGAGCAGTACTTC.

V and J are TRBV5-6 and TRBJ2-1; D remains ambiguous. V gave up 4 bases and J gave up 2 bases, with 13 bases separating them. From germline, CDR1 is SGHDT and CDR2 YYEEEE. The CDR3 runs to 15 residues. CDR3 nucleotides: TGTGCCAGCAGCCCTGTCCGAGGCCCCTACAATGAGCAGTTCTTC. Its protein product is CASSPVRGPYNEQFF.

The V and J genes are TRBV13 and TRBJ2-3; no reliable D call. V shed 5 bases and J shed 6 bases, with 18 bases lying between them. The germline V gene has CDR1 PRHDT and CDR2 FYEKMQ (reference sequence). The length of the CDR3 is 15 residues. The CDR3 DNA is TGTGCCAGCAGCCCAGAAGGGCCACTTGGGGATACGCAGTATTTT. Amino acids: CASSPEGPLGDTQYF. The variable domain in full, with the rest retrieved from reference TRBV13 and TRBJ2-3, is AAGVIQSPRHLIKEKRETATLKCYPIPRHDTVYWYQQGPGQDPQFLISFYEKMQSDKGSIPDRFSAQQFSDYHSELNMSSLELGDSALYFCASSPEGPLGDTQYFGPGTRLTVL.

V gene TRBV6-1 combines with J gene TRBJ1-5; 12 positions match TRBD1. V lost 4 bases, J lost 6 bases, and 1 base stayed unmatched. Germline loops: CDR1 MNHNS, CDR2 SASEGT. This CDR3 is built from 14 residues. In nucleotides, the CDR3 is TGTGCCAGCAGTGGGGACAGGGGGCGTCAGCCCCAGCATTTT. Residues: CASSGDRGRQPQHF.

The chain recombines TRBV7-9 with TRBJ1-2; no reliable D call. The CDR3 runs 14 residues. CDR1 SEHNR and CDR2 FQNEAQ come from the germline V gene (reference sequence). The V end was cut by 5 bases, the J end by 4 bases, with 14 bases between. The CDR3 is CASSLGDFGYGYTF. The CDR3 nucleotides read TGTGCCAGCAGCCTCGGGGATTTTGGCTATGGCTACACCTTC.

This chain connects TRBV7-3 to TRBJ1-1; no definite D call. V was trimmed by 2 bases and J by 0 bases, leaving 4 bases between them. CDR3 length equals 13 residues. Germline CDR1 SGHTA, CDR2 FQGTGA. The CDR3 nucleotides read TGTGCCAGCAGCTTATCGGTGAACACTGAAGCTTTCTTT. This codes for CASSLSVNTEAFF. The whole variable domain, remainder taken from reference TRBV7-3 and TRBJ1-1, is GAGVSQTPSNKVTEKGKYVELRCDPISGHTALYWYRQSLGQGPEFLIYFQGTGAADDSGLPNDRFFAVRPEGSVSTLKIQRTERGDSAVYLCASSLSVNTEAFFGQGTRLTVV.

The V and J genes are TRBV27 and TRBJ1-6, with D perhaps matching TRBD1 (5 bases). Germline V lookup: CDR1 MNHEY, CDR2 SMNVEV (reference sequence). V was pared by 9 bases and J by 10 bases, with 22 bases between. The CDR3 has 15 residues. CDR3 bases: TGTGCCAGTTCTATCTCGAGGGGTCTTGGATCACCCCTCCACTTT. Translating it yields CASSISRGLGSPLHF.